The clone carrying this T cell receptor beta chain was seen more than once but under ten times. Its antigen remains unidentified. This record belongs to a study of cytomegalovirus exposure and HLA in healthy donors. Primers: 60 Vbeta forward and 13 Jbeta reverse. Using immunoSEQ multiplex PCR, the repertoire was profiled, and TCRdb retains in-frame clones only, with some absent. The sample shows about 98,000 clones, around two thirds of them seen only once. Notes on the study in general: TCR beta chains associated with HLA were, in a later analysis, more clonally expanded than equally common others.

The V gene's germline CDR1 is GTSNPN and CDR2 SVGIG (reference sequence). There are 13 residues in the CDR3. V lost 1 base, J lost 5 bases, and 11 bases lay in between. V gene TRBV30 combines with J gene TRBJ1-2, with a weak D call TRBD1 (5 bases). The clonotype originates from a male donor in good health and CMV-seronegative. Sequencing was carried out using PBMCs. CDR3 residues: CAWSDDRGYGYTF. The CDR3 DNA sequence: TGTGCCTGGAGTGACGACCGGGGGTATGGCTACACCTTC.